The entry below gives a single T cell receptor beta chain sequence along with its context. What it binds is not known. The germline V gene has CDR1 DFQATT and CDR2 SNEGSKA (reference sequence). CDR3 length: 11 residues. V was pared by 6 bases and J by 12 bases, with 15 bases between. Individual cDNA molecules received unique molecular identifiers during library preparation. TCRdb passed the 5' RACE reads through MiXCR, listing each CDR3 protein once. The table lists around 58,000 distinct CDR3 sequences, around 7.7% of them singletons. The sample comes from a study of early T cells in non-severe SARS-CoV-2 infection. Findings of the study overall: The VDJdb matching leaned toward anti-spike CD8 responses and overlooked private and CD4 specificities.

This clonotype was sampled from an adult who was a healthcare worker with PCR-confirmed SARS-CoV-2 infection or an uninfected control (not recorded which). Sequencing used whole blood, obtained at baseline. The rearrangement uses TRBV20-1 and TRBJ2-1, with a tentative D call TRBD2 (5 bases). CDR3 sequence reads: CSAIPRVRQFF. As DNA, the CDR3 is TGCAGTGCCATTCCGAGGGTGAGGCAGTTCTTC.